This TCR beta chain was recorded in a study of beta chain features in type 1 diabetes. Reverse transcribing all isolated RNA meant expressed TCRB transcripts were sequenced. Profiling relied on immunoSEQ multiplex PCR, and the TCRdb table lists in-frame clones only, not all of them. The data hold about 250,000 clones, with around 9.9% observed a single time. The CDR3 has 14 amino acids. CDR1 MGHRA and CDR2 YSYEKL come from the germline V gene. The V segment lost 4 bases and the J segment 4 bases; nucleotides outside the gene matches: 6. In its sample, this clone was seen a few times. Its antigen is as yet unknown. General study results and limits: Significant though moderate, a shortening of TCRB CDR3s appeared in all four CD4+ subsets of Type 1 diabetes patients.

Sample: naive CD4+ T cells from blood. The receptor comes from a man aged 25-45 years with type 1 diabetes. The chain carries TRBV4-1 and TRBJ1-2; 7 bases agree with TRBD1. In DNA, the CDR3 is TGCGCCAGCAGCCCCGACGGGACAGCCTATGGCTACACCTTC. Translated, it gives CASSPDGTAYGYTF.